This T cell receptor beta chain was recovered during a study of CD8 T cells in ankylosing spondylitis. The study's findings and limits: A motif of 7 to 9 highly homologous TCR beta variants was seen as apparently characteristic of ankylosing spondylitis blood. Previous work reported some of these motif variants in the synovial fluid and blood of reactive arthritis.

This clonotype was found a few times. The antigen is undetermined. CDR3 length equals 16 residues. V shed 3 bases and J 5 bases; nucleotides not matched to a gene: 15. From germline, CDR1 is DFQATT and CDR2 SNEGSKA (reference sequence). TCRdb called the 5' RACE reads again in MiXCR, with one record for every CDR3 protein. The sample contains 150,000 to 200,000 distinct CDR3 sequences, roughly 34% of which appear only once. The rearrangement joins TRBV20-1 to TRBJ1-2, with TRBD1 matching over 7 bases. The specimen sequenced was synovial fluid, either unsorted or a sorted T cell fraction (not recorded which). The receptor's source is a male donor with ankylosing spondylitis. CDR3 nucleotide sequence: TGCAGTGCTAGTGACCTTGCCCCGACAGGGATATATGGCTACACCTTC. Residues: CSASDLAPTGIYGYTF.